A single sample gave rise to the 19 T cell receptor beta chains below, sequenced in a study of T cells in Graves' hyperthyroidism and ophthalmopathy. TCR beta CDR3 regions were amplified from RNA transcripts. Researchers ran a first-round RT-PCR on the TCR CDR3 using the HTBI primer set. Each CDR3 protein is one row after TCRdb ran MiXCR on the multiplex PCR reads. This sample carries some 350,000 distinct CDR3 sequences, approximately 20% of them seen once, and the ten largest clones take 3.7%. The sequenced sample consisted of blood. The receptor source for this set is a woman aged 18-35 years with Graves' hyperthyroidism.

This clonotype occurred many times. This rearrangement joins TRBV12-3 or TRBV12-4 to TRBJ1-2; the D is unclear. The V and J ends lost 4 bases and 2 bases respectively, with 8 bases between them. The CDR3 is made up of 13 amino acids. The CDR3 loop reads CASSYQENYGYTF. The CDR3 DNA follows: TGTGCCAGCAGTTACCAGGAGAACTATGGCTACACCTTC.

This clonotype was counted ten times or more. The chain carries TRBV4-2 and TRBJ1-1; 9 bases fit TRBD1. The CDR3 runs to 13 residues. The V gene end was trimmed by 3 bases and the J gene end by 6 bases; junction bases not matched to a gene: 2. Germline V gives CDR1 LGHNA, CDR2 YNFKEQ. The CDR3 region has the DNA TGTGCCAGCAGCCATACAGGGGGCCCTGAAGCTTTCTTT. This translates into CASSHTGGPEAFF.

The CDR3 region is CASSGLDREWDGYTF. The DNA for the CDR3 is TGTGCCAGCAGTGGATTAGACAGGGAGTGGGATGGCTACACCTTC. The chain couples TRBV6-2 or TRBV6-3 to TRBJ1-2; TRBD1 aligns across 7 bases. Germline-derived CDR1 and CDR2 are MNHEY and SVGEGT. V was clipped by 5 bases and J by 6 bases; unmatched bases: 12. The CDR3 length is 15 residues.

This clonotype has at least ten counts. The CDR3 DNA reads TGCAGTGCCACAAAGGACAGTAACTATGGCTACACCTTC. Translated, it gives CSATKDSNYGYTF. The chain is built from TRBV20-1 and TRBJ1-2; a weak D match, TRBD1 (6 bases). Germline CDR1 is DFQATT and CDR2 is SNEGSKA (reference sequence). The CDR3 spans 13 residues. V lost 6 bases, J lost 1 base, and 12 bases lay in between.

The sample holds many counts of this clonotype. V usage is TRBV20-1 and J usage is TRBJ2-5; the D gene is possibly TRBD1 (6 bases). CDR3 length equals 17 residues. CDR1 is DFQATT, CDR2 SNEGSKA, per germline (reference sequence). V was shortened by 3 bases and J by 3 bases, with 23 bases between the two germline ends. CDR3 DNA sequence: TGCAGTGCTAGTTTGGGGGCCTTTTACTTCAGCGAAGAGACCCAGTACTTC. The encoded protein is CSASLGAFYFSEETQYF.

This clonotype was seen many times. V gene TRBV12-3 or TRBV12-4 combines with J gene TRBJ1-1; no clear D gene. V was cut by 4 bases and J by 5 bases, with 8 bases left in between. The CDR3 covers 12 residues. CDR3 nucleotide sequence: TGTGCCAGCAGTTCTGGGATAACTGAAGCTTTCTTT. This gives the protein CASSSGITEAFF.

This clonotype was recorded at least ten times. The chain carries TRBV12-3 or TRBV12-4 and TRBJ1-1; D may be TRBD1 (6 bases). V was trimmed by 6 bases and J by 4 bases, leaving 9 bases between them. The CDR3 is made up of 12 amino acids. The CDR3 region has the DNA TGTGCCAGCAGGAGGGGGGGCACTGAAGCTTTCTTT. Amino acid sequence: CASRRGGTEAFF.

The rearrangement uses TRBV5-1 and TRBJ2-5; TRBD1 matches at 8 bases. V was pared by 5 bases and J by 1 base, with 7 bases of the junction left unmatched. The CDR3 has 15 amino acids. Germline CDR1 reads SGHRS; CDR2 reads YFSETQ. CDR3 in DNA: TGCGCCAGCAGGCTGACAGGGGCCCCCCAAGAGACCCAGTACTTC. Its translation: CASRLTGAPQETQYF.

This clonotype was counted many times. The chain uses TRBV5-1 and TRBJ2-7, with D maybe TRBD1 (6 bases). The V and J ends lost 5 bases and 2 bases respectively, with 23 bases between them. The CDR3 is made up of 17 amino acids. Germline lookup yields CDR1 SGHRS and CDR2 YFSETQ. CDR3 DNA sequence: TGCGCCAGCAGATATCTCTCCAGGGGCGCTGGGCCCTACGAGCAGTACTTC. Translated, it gives CASRYLSRGAGPYEQYF.

V is TRBV12-3 or TRBV12-4 and J is TRBJ1-5; 7 positions agree with TRBD1. The CDR3 runs to 15 residues. The J segment lost 0 bases and the V segment lost 4 bases, leaving 3 bases of the junction unmatched. The CDR3 spells CASSSGGPSNQPQHF. DNA for the CDR3: TGTGCCAGCAGTTCAGGGGGTCCTAGCAATCAGCCCCAGCATTTT.

The chain couples TRBV5-1 to TRBJ1-1; 9 nucleotides match TRBD1. V lost 3 bases to trimming and J lost 4 bases; unmatched junction nucleotides: 13. This CDR3 has 17 amino acids. CDR1 is SGHRS and CDR2 is YFSETQ in the germline V gene. CDR3: CASSSPGTGLFGTEAFF. DNA of the CDR3: TGCGCCAGCAGCTCCCCCGGGACAGGGTTGTTTGGCACTGAAGCTTTCTTT. Complete variable domain (other parts from reference TRBV5-1 and TRBJ1-1): KAGVTQTPRYLIKTRGQQVTLSCSPISGHRSVSWYQQTPGQGLQFLFEYFSETQRNKGNFPGRFSGRQFSNSRSEMNVSTLELGDSALYLCASSSPGTGLFGTEAFFGQGTRLTVV.

This clonotype has at least ten counts. The gene calls are TRBV29-1 and TRBJ2-2, with D uncertain. The CDR3 runs 14 residues. V was clipped by 2 bases and J by 3 bases, with 10 bases between them. Germline V gives CDR1 SQVTM, CDR2 ANQGSEA. CDR3 region: CSVETRRDTGELFF. The CDR3 DNA follows: TGCAGCGTTGAAACCAGAAGGGACACCGGGGAGCTGTTTTTT.

This clonotype was seen ten or more times. The CDR3 protein is CASSEGDRGRIRYF. The CDR3 region has the DNA TGTGCCAGCAGTGAGGGAGACAGGGGGCGAATACGGTACTTC. The rearrangement joins TRBV2 to TRBJ2-4; 10 nucleotides line up with TRBD1. CDR3 size: 14 residues. Germline-derived CDR1 and CDR2 are SNHLY and FYNNEI. Germline trimming cut 3 bases from V and 15 bases from J; bases unmatched to any gene: 11.

The V and J genes are TRBV3-1 and TRBJ2-5; D may correspond to TRBD1 or TRBD2 (5 bases each). Germline CDR1 is LGHDT and CDR2 is YNNKEL (reference sequence). V was trimmed by 5 bases and J by 2 bases, leaving 30 bases between them. The CDR3 sequence is 20 residues long. This chain's CDR3 is CASSNYLHPGTEKFQETQYF. CDR3 coding DNA: TGTGCCAGCAGCAACTACCTTCATCCCGGGACGGAGAAGTTTCAAGAGACCCAGTACTTC.

There are many counts of this clonotype. This sequence joins TRBV20-1 and TRBJ2-7; 8 nucleotides agree with TRBD2. Germline V CDR1 and CDR2: DFQATT, SNEGSKA (reference sequence). With V trimmed by 3 bases and J by 9 bases, 13 bases remained unmatched. CDR3 length: 14 amino acids. The CDR3 region is CSASPIAGRLGQYF. Written as DNA, the CDR3 is TGCAGTGCTAGCCCGATAGCGGGGCGCTTGGGGCAGTACTTC.

This clonotype occurred many times. The chain carries TRBV12-3 or TRBV12-4 and TRBJ2-7, with TRBD1 as a possible D gene (6 bases). The CDR3 sequence is 14 residues long. The ends were cut back, 5 bases at V and 4 bases at J, with 15 bases in the middle. The CDR3 sequence is CASSPLGQPYEQYF. The CDR3 DNA reads TGTGCCAGCAGTCCACTGGGACAACCGTACGAGCAGTACTTC.

This clonotype came up many times. The V call is TRBV4-1, the J call TRBJ2-6; D is perhaps TRBD1 (5 bases). V lost 2 bases, J lost 0 bases, and 11 bases lay in between. Germline CDR1 is MGHRA and CDR2 is YSYEKL. The CDR3 is 17 residues long. The CDR3 DNA reads TGCGCCAGCAGCCAAAAGAGTGACAGCTCTGGGGCCAACGTCCTGACTTTC. Encoded protein: CASSQKSDSSGANVLTF.

V is TRBV2 and J is TRBJ1-1, with 7 positions matching TRBD1. V lost 1 base, J lost 12 bases, and 11 bases stayed unmatched. The CDR3 is made up of 14 amino acids. Germline V gene lookup returns CDR1 SNHLY and CDR2 FYNNEI. CDR3: CASSEVGRGRSTFF. CDR3 bases: TGTGCCAGCAGTGAAGTCGGGAGGGGGCGGTCGACTTTCTTT.

The rearrangement links TRBV4-1 to TRBJ2-4; 11 bases map to TRBD2. Unmatched junction bases numbered 3, after V lost 1 base and J lost 1 base. This CDR3 spans 17 amino acids. Germline CDR1 MGHRA, CDR2 YSYEKL. The CDR3 sequence is CASSQGLAGGAKNIQYF. The CDR3 nucleotides read TGCGCCAGCAGCCAAGGTCTAGCGGGGGGTGCCAAAAACATTCAGTACTTC.